This TCR beta chain was documented in a study of blood T cell repertoires in COVID-19. Looking at the study overall: Whether acute or convalescent, the COVID-19 samples came from the United States, Italy and Spain. T cells, B-cell-depleted T cells, or PBMCs provided the cDNA or gDNA that served as material.

V was pared by 7 bases and J by 3 bases, with 9 bases of the junction left unmatched. The germline V gene has CDR1 MDHEN and CDR2 SYDVKM. CDR3 size: 15 residues. Original analysis: Amplification of reference gene primers was used by the study to estimate nucleated cell counts. Method: immunoSEQ multiplex PCR; TCRdb's copy keeps in-frame clones and lacks some. For V, J and clone size, that table is used; D and trimming come from the DNA. This sample has roughly 290,000 clones, with approximately 86% found just once. This chain uses TRBV28 with TRBJ1-5; 7 nucleotides match TRBD1. Specimen: peripheral blood. The receptor was derived from a woman aged 50 to 60 with active or convalescent COVID-19. CDR3 nucleotides: TGTGCCAGCATCTATACAGGGGCCGACAATCAGCCCCAGCATTTT. Translated: CASIYTGADNQPQHF.